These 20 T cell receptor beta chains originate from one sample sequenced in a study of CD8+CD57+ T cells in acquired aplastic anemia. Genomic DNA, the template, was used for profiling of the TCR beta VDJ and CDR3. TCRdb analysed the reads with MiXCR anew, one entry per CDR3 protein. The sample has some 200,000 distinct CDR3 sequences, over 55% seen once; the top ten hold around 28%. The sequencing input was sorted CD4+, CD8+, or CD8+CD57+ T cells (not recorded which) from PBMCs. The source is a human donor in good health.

CDR3 nucleotide sequence: TGTGCCACCAGTGGGGTGGGGGAGGTTGGGACCCAAGAGACCCAGTACTTC. Translating it yields CATSGVGEVGTQETQYF. V is TRBV24-1 and J is TRBJ2-5; TRBD2 might be the D (6 bases). The CDR3 consists of 17 residues. Germline-derived CDR1 and CDR2 are KGHDR and SFDVKD. Between the trimmed V and J ends, which lost 5 bases and 1 base, there was a span of 19 bases.

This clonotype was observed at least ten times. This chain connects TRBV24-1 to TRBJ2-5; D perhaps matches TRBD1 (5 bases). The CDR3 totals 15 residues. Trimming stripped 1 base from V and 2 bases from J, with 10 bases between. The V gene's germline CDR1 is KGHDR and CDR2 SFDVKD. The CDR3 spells CATSDFRTGQETQYF. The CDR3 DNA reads TGTGCCACCAGTGATTTTCGAACAGGTCAAGAGACCCAGTACTTC.

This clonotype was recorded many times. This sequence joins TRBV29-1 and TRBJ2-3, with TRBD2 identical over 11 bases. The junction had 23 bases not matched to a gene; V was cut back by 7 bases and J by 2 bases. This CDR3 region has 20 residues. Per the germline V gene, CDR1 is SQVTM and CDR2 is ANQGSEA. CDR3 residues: CSGVGTSGTTKDTITDTQYF. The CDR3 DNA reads TGCAGCGGAGTCGGGACTAGCGGTACGACCAAAGACACAATCACAGATACGCAGTATTTT.

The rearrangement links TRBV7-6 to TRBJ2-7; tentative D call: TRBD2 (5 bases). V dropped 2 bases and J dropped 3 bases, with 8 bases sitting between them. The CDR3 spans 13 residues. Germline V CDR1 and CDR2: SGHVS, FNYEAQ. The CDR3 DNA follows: TGTGCCAGCAGCTTACTCCGGGGCTACGAGCAGTACTTC. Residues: CASSLLRGYEQYF.

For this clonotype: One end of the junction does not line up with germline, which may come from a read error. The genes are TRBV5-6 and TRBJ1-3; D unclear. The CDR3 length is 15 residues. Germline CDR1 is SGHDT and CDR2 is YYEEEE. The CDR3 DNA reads TGTGCCAGCAGCCGCCGGACTAGCGGAGGGAACACCGTATATTTT. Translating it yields CASSRRTSGGNTVYF. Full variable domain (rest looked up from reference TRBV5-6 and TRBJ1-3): DAGVTQSPTHLIKTRGQQVTLRCSPKSGHDTVSWYQQALGQGPQFIFQYYEEEERQRGNFPDRFSGHQFPNYSSELNVNALLLGDSALYLCASSRRTSGGNTVYFGEGSWLTVV.

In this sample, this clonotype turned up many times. This CDR3 reads CSARVRVNTGELFF. For the CDR3, the DNA is TGCAGTGCTAGAGTTCGAGTTAACACCGGGGAGCTGTTTTTT. The chain employs TRBV20-1 and TRBJ2-2; D not certain. The CDR3 is 14 residues long. The germline V gene encodes CDR1 DFQATT and CDR2 SNEGSKA (reference sequence). The V and J ends lost 1 base and 2 bases respectively, with 8 bases between them.

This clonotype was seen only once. The CDR3 bases are TGTGCCAGCAGCTCTATGGGACACGGCATGTACTTC. Its protein is CASSSMGHGMYF. This chain connects TRBV9 to TRBJ2-7, with D perhaps matching TRBD1 (6 bases). V was pared by 4 bases and J by 12 bases, with 17 bases between. The CDR3 length is 12 residues. CDR1 is SGDLS and CDR2 is YYNGEE in the germline V gene.

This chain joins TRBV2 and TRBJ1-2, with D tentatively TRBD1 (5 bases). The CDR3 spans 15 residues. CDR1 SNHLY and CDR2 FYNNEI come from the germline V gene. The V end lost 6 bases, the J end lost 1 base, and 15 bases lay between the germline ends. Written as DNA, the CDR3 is TGTGCCAGCAGCTTGCAAGGCGGGGGTAACTATGGCTACACCTTC. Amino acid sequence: CASSLQGGGNYGYTF.

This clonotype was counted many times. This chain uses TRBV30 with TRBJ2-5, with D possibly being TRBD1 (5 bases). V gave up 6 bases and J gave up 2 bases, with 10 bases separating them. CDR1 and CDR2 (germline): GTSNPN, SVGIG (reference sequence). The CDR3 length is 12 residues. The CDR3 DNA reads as TGTGCCTGCCTCAGGGTGCAAGAGACCCAGTACTTC. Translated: CACLRVQETQYF.

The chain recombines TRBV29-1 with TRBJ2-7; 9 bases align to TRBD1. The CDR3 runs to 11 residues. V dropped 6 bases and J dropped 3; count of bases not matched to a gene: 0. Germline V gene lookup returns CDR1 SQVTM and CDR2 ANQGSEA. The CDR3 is CSVTGGYEQYF. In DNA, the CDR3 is TGCAGCGTGACAGGGGGCTACGAGCAGTACTTC.

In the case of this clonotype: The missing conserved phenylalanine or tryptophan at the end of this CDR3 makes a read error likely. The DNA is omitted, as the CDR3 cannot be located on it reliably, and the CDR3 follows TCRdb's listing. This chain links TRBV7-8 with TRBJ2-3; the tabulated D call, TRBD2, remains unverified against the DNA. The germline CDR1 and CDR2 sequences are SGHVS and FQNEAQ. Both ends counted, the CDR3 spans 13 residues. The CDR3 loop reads CASSVLGGTSGVQ.

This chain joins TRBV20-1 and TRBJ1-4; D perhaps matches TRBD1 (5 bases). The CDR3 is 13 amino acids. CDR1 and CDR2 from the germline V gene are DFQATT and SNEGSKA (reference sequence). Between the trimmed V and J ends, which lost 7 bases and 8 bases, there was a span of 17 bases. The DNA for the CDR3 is TGCAGTGGGGGACCCGCTAGGGCGGAAAAACTGTTTTTT. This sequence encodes CSGGPARAEKLFF.

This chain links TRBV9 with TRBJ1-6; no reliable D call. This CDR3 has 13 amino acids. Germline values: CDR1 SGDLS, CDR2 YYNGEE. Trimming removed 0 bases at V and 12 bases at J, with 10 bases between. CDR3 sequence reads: CASSVAGSEPLHF. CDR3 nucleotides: TGTGCCAGCAGCGTAGCAGGCTCCGAACCCCTCCACTTT.

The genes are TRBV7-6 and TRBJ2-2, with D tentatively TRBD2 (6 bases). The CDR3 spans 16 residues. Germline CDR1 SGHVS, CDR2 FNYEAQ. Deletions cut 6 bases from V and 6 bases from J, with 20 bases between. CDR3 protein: CASSFGGIKGSGELFF. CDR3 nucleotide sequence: TGTGCCAGCAGTTTTGGCGGGATCAAGGGGTCCGGGGAGCTGTTTTTT. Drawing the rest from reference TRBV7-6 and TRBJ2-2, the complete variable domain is GAGVSQSPRYKVTKRGQDVALRCDPISGHVSLYWYRQALGQGPEFLTYFNYEAQQDKSGLPNDRFSAERPEGSISTLTIQRTEQRDSAMYRCASSFGGIKGSGELFFGEGSRLTVL.

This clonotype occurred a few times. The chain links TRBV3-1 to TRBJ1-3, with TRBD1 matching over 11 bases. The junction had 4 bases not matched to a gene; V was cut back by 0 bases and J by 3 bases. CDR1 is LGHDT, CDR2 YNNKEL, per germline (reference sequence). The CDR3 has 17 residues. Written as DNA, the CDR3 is TGTGCCAGCAGCCAAGAAATGGGACAGGGGGGTGGAAACACCATATATTTT. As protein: CASSQEMGQGGGNTIYF.

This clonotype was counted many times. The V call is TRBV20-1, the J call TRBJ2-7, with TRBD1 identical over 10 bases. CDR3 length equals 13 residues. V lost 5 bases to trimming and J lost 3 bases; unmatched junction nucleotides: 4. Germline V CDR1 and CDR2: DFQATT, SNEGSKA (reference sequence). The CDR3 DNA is TGCAGTGCTGCGGACAGGGGGAACTACGAGCAGTACTTC. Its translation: CSAADRGNYEQYF.

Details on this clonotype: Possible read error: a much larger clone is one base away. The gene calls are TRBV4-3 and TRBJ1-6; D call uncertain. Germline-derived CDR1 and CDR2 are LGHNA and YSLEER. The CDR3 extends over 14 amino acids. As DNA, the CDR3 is TGCGCCAGCAGCCAAGATTTCGGTAATTTACCCCTCCACTTT. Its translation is CASSQDFGNLPLHF.

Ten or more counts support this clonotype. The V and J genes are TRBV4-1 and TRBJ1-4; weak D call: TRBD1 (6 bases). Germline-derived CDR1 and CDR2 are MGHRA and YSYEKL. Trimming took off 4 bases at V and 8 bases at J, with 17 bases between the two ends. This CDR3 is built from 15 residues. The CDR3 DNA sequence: TGCGCCAGCAGCCCCACGGGGGGGGCAGGGGAAAAACTGTTTTTT. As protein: CASSPTGGAGEKLFF.

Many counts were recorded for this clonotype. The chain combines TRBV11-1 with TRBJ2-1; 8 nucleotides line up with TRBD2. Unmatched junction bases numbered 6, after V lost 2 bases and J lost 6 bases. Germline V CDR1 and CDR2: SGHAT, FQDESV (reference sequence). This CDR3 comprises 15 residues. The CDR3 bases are TGTGCCAGCAGCTTATATCTCGGGGGGGCCAATGAGCAGTTCTTC. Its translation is CASSLYLGGANEQFF.

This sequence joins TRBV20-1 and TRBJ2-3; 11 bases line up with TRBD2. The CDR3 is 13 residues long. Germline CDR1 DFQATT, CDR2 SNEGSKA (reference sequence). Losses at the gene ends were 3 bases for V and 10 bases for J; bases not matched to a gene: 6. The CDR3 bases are TGCAGTGCTAGGACTAGCGGGGTTAGTGCGCAGTATTTT. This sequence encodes CSARTSGVSAQYF.